The following is a TCR beta chain sequence with its context. The data stem from a study of blood T cell repertoires in COVID-19. Only in-frame clones appear in the TCRdb table, and some are missing; sequencing was by immunoSEQ multiplex PCR. The table has approximately 200,000 clones, approximately 84% seen once. Germline assignment: CDR1 LNHDA and CDR2 SQIVND (reference sequence). CDR3 size: 15 residues. Trimming removed 6 bases at V and 2 bases at J, with 16 bases between. The rearrangement links TRBV19 to TRBJ2-5; perhaps TRBD2 as D (7 bases). Sequenced: peripheral blood. This sequence originates from a woman older than 75 with COVID-19, enrolled during active disease. The CDR3 spells CASRSGGGGQETQYF. CDR3 coding DNA: TGTGCCAGTAGATCCGGAGGGGGGGGGCAAGAGACCCAGTACTTC.